Following are 29 T cell receptor beta chains from one sample sequenced in a study of CD8+ T cells in alopecia areata. This sample's treatment: oral pan-JAK inhibitor, 5-10 mg twice daily. Extraction of RNA preceded its reverse transcription into cDNA, which served as the sequencing template. Here immunoSEQ multiplex PCR was the method, and the copy in TCRdb shows in-frame clones only, minus some. The table includes 270,000 or so clones, over 45% detected once. Sequencing used CD4+ T cells sorted from blood, obtained at week 24, from a patient treated with tofacitinib. These receptors originate from a human donor with alopecia areata.

The rearrangement uses TRBV2 and TRBJ2-7; the D gene is possibly TRBD1 (5 bases). With 4 bases removed from V and 0 bases from J, the gap between germline ends came to 10 bases. The CDR3 has 14 amino acids. The germline V gene has CDR1 SNHLY and CDR2 FYNNEI. The CDR3 region has the DNA TGTGCCAGCAGTGGGCAGGGTAGCTCCTACGAGCAGTACTTC. This codes for CASSGQGSSYEQYF.

CDR3 in DNA: TGTGCCAGCTCACCCCAGGGTAGAGATACGCAGTATTTT. Protein sequence: CASSPQGRDTQYF. This sequence joins TRBV18 and TRBJ2-3, with D tentatively TRBD1 (5 bases). V lost 3 bases and J lost 5, with 9 bases in between. Germline CDR1 KGHSH, CDR2 LQKENI. The CDR3 consists of 13 residues.

This rearrangement joins TRBV10-3 to TRBJ2-5; the D gene is possibly TRBD2 (5 bases). The V end was cut by 4 bases, the J end by 5 bases, with 14 bases between. The CDR3 has 14 amino acids. Germline V gene lookup returns CDR1 ENHRY and CDR2 SYGVKD. The DNA of the CDR3 is TGTGCCATCAGTGGGGCGGGTGTTTGGGAGACCCAGTACTTC. Its translation is CAISGAGVWETQYF.

This clone was recorded a few times. The chain combines TRBV29-1 with TRBJ2-5, with D perhaps being TRBD1 or TRBD2 (5 bases each). Germline CDR1 reads SQVTM; CDR2 reads ANQGSEA. The CDR3 is made up of 12 amino acids. CDR3 nucleotides: TGCAGTACGGGGCGGTACCAAGAGACCCAGTACTTC. Amino acid sequence: CSTGRYQETQYF. Full variable domain (remainder filled in from reference TRBV29-1 and TRBJ2-5): SAVISQKPSRDICQRGTSLTIQCQVDSQVTMMFWYRQQPGQSLTLIATANQGSEATYESGFVIDKFPISRPNLTFSTLTVSNMSPEDSSIYLCSTGRYQETQYFGPGTRLLVL.

This clone came up a few times. The rearrangement joins TRBV7-9 to TRBJ1-5, with TRBD1 as a possible D gene (5 bases). V lost 1 base to trimming and J lost 0 bases, with 13 bases between them. The germline CDR1 and CDR2 sequences are SEHNR and FQNEAQ (reference sequence). The CDR3 extends over 17 amino acids. Here the CDR3 DNA reads TGTGCCAGCAGCTTAGGGTGGGACGGATATAGCAATCAGCCCCAGCATTTT. This translates into CASSLGWDGYSNQPQHF. The full variable domain, its missing parts supplied by reference TRBV7-9 and TRBJ1-5, is DTGVSQNPRHKITKRGQNVTFRCDPISEHNRLYWYRQTLGQGPEFLTYFQNEAQLEKSRLLSDRFSAERPKGSFSTLEIQRTEQGDSAMYLCASSLGWDGYSNQPQHFGDGTRLSIL.

This chain connects TRBV7-9 to TRBJ2-7; 12 bases are a match to TRBD1. From germline, CDR1 is SEHNR and CDR2 FQNEAQ (reference sequence). V shed 4 bases and J 3 bases; nucleotides not matched to a gene: 10. This CDR3 has 17 residues. The DNA for the CDR3 is TGTGCCAGCAGCTCGGCCGGGACAGGGGGCAATTTCTACGAGCAGTACTTC. Its protein product is CASSSAGTGGNFYEQYF.

The rearrangement joins TRBV30 to TRBJ1-1; no definite D call. Looked up from germline, CDR1 is GTSNPN and CDR2 is SVGIG (reference sequence). Trimming removed 2 bases at V and 2 bases at J, with 18 bases between. The CDR3 has 16 amino acids. The CDR3 spells CAWSWIRHGINTEAFF. DNA of the CDR3: TGTGCCTGGAGTTGGATACGACACGGAATTAACACTGAAGCTTTCTTT.

The chain joins TRBV27 to TRBJ2-4; 9 bases are a match to TRBD1. The CDR3 loop spans 14 amino acids. V trimming: 3 bases; J trimming: 6 bases; junction bases outside the gene matches: 3. The germline V gene encodes CDR1 MNHEY and CDR2 SMNVEV (reference sequence). In DNA form, the CDR3 reads TGTGCCAGCAGTTTCTGGGGACAGGGAAACATTCAGTACTTC. Translating it yields CASSFWGQGNIQYF.

The chain links TRBV11-2 to TRBJ1-6, with no clear D. Germline V lookup: CDR1 SGHAT, CDR2 FQNNGV. There are 15 residues in the CDR3. V was clipped by 5 bases and J by 1 base, with 9 bases between them. In DNA, the CDR3 is TGTGCCAGCAGCCGGGGAGTGTCCTATAATTCACCCCTCCACTTT. Its translation is CASSRGVSYNSPLHF.

The chain links TRBV6-6 to TRBJ1-5; no firm D call. There are 15 residues in the CDR3. The ends were cut back, 8 bases at V and 2 bases at J, with 16 bases in the middle. Germline values: CDR1 MNHNY, CDR2 SVGAGI (reference sequence). The CDR3 spells CASDERTRGNQPQHF. The CDR3, as DNA: TGTGCCAGCGATGAGAGAACACGAGGCAATCAGCCCCAGCATTTT.

The CDR3 nucleotides are TGTGCCAGCAGCTTGGTAGGGGCCCGGGGCACAGATACGCAGTATTTT. Translating it yields CASSLVGARGTDTQYF. V usage is TRBV5-4 and J usage is TRBJ2-3; D is perhaps TRBD1 (5 bases). CDR3 length: 16 amino acids. Trimming left V 0 bases short and J 1 base short, with 12 bases between. The germline gives CDR1 SGHNT, CDR2 YYREEE (reference sequence).

The chain carries TRBV2 and TRBJ1-1; 7 positions match TRBD1. Trimming took 6 bases from V and 5 from J; bases not matched to a gene: 0. Germline CDR1 and CDR2: SNHLY and FYNNEI. CDR3 length: 11 amino acids. CDR3 amino acids: CASRGQTEAFF. The DNA of the CDR3 is TGTGCCAGCAGGGGACAGACTGAAGCTTTCTTT.

The V and J genes are TRBV28 and TRBJ2-2; D uncertain. This CDR3 spans 11 amino acids. V lost 5 bases and J lost 7, with 5 bases in between. Germline V gene sequence: CDR1 MDHEN, CDR2 SYDVKM. The CDR3 DNA sequence: TGTGCCAGCAGTCCCCGCGGGGAGCTGTTTTTT. The encoded protein is CASSPRGELFF.

The chain carries TRBV30 and TRBJ1-6, with 7 nucleotides matching TRBD1. V was pared by 4 bases and J by 2 bases, with 5 bases of the junction left unmatched. Germline CDR1 reads GTSNPN; CDR2 reads SVGIG (reference sequence). The CDR3 length is 15 residues. CDR3 loop: CAWNQGGPYNSPLHF. The CDR3 DNA is TGTGCCTGGAATCAGGGGGGACCCTATAATTCACCCCTCCACTTT.

V and J are TRBV29-1 and TRBJ2-5; TRBD1 matches at 7 bases. Trimming removed 6 bases from V and 0 bases from J; junction bases left unmatched: 4. Germline CDR1 and CDR2: SQVTM and ANQGSEA. CDR3 size: 13 residues. CDR3 sequence reads: CSVRTGDQETQYF. In nucleotides, the CDR3 is TGCAGCGTCCGGACAGGCGACCAAGAGACCCAGTACTTC.

CDR3 residues: CASTLTGDGYNEQFF. The CDR3 DNA follows: TGTGCCAGCACCCTGACAGGGGATGGGTACAATGAGCAGTTCTTC. The chain employs TRBV7-2 and TRBJ2-1; 8 nucleotides align to TRBD1. V lost 7 bases, J lost 4 bases, and 9 bases stayed unmatched. The CDR3 runs 15 residues. Germline V gene sequence: CDR1 SGHTA, CDR2 FQGNSA.

The rearrangement joins TRBV7-2 to TRBJ1-5; TRBD1 is a possible D gene (6 bases). This CDR3 has 14 residues. Germline CDR1 SGHTA, CDR2 FQGNSA. Trimming pared 6 bases from V and 1 base from J, leaving 10 bases between. The CDR3 DNA is TGTGCCAGCAGGCTGCAGGGGAGCAATCAGCCCCAGCATTTT. It yields the protein CASRLQGSNQPQHF.

V and J are TRBV4-1 and TRBJ2-6, with TRBD2 identical over 7 bases. The CDR3 contains 15 residues. Unmatched junction bases numbered 1, after V lost 4 bases and J lost 1 base. CDR1 is MGHRA, CDR2 YSYEKL, per germline. The CDR3 DNA reads TGCGCCAGCAGCCGGGAGGGGTCTGGGGCCAACGTCCTGACTTTC. It translates to CASSREGSGANVLTF.

This sequence joins TRBV5-1 and TRBJ2-1; perhaps TRBD1 as D (6 bases). Germline V gene lookup returns CDR1 SGHRS and CDR2 YFSETQ. Trimming shortened V by 6 bases and J by 5 bases, and 15 bases separated the two germline ends. This CDR3 is built from 14 residues. CDR3 in DNA: TGCGCCAGCAAGGTTCTACAGGGCCACAATGAGCAGTTCTTC. Translating gives CASKVLQGHNEQFF.

This clone was counted a single time. The chain employs TRBV2 and TRBJ2-1; D not resolved. V lost 8 bases, J lost 8 bases, and 16 bases lay in between. There are 13 residues in the CDR3. Germline V CDR1 and CDR2: SNHLY, FYNNEI. The CDR3 DNA reads as TGTGCCAGCTCCATAGTGTCCGTATATGAGCAGTTCTTC. It is translated as CASSIVSVYEQFF.

The chain links TRBV28 to TRBJ1-2, with D perhaps TRBD1 (5 bases). Germline V gene sequence: CDR1 MDHEN, CDR2 SYDVKM. V was clipped by 4 bases and J by 8 bases, with 17 bases between them. This CDR3 is built from 14 residues. This CDR3 is CASSSPGTAGGYTF. The CDR3 DNA follows: TGTGCCAGCAGTTCCCCCGGGACCGCGGGGGGCTACACCTTC.

This clone has a handful of counts. The gene calls are TRBV18 and TRBJ1-1, with TRBD1 matching over 7 bases. Germline loops: CDR1 KGHSH, CDR2 LQKENI. CDR3 length: 16 residues. V gave up 3 bases and J gave up 5 bases; unmatched junction bases: 12. This CDR3 is CASSPYDMQGGTEAFF. The CDR3 nucleotides read TGTGCCAGCTCACCCTACGACATGCAGGGGGGAACTGAAGCTTTCTTT.

This clone was recorded a few times. The J gene is TRBJ1-3, the V gene TRBV9; D is ambiguous. Germline V gene sequence: CDR1 SGDLS, CDR2 YYNGEE. With 0 bases removed from V and 0 bases from J, the gap between germline ends came to 10 bases. The CDR3 runs 16 residues. CDR3 in DNA: TGTGCCAGCAGCGTAGATCGGAGATACTCTGGAAACACCATATATTTT. This codes for CASSVDRRYSGNTIYF.

The genes are TRBV5-4 and TRBJ2-1; no firm D call. Trimming left V 4 bases short and J 10 bases short, with 12 bases between. This CDR3 is built from 12 residues. Per germline, CDR1 SGHNT and CDR2 YYREEE (reference sequence). CDR3: CASSALEAEQFF. CDR3 DNA sequence: TGTGCCAGCAGCGCCTTAGAGGCAGAGCAGTTCTTC. Complete variable domain (other parts from reference TRBV5-4 and TRBJ2-1): ETGVTQSPTHLIKTRGQQVTLRCSSQSGHNTVSWYQQALGQGPQFIFQYYREEENGRGNFPPRFSGLQFPNYSSELNVNALELDDSALYLCASSALEAEQFFGPGTRLTVL.

This clone appeared a few times. V and J are TRBV6-5 and TRBJ1-4, with D hard to call. The germline V gene has CDR1 MNHEY and CDR2 SVGAGI. CDR3 size: 12 residues. The V end lost 6 bases, the J end lost 5 bases, and 7 bases lay between the germline ends. CDR3 sequence (DNA): TGTGCCAGCAGCGACCCGAATGAAAAACTGTTTTTT. Its translation is CASSDPNEKLFF.

The chain combines TRBV5-1 with TRBJ2-1; D could derive from TRBD1 or TRBD2 (5 bases each). Germline values: CDR1 SGHRS, CDR2 YFSETQ. V lost 10 bases and J lost 3, with 29 bases in between. This CDR3 has 18 residues. The CDR3 nucleotides read TGCGCCCGAGGGGCAGGCCGTGCAATAGAGGACCGCTACAATGAGCAGTTCTTC. Translating it yields CARGAGRAIEDRYNEQFF.

This clone showed up just a few times. The junction shows a germline mismatch at one end, possibly a read error. The V call is TRBV7-7, the J call TRBJ1-1; D may be TRBD1 (6 bases). CDR3 length: 15 amino acids. Germline V gene lookup returns CDR1 SSHAT and CDR2 FNYEAQ (reference sequence). The CDR3 reads CASSVQGRGNTEAFF. The CDR3 DNA reads as TGTGCTAGCAGCGTCCAGGGGCGGGGGAACACTGAAGCTTTCTTT.

There are a few counts of this clone. The chain combines TRBV6-1 with TRBJ2-7, with TRBD2 as a possible D gene (6 bases). Looked up from germline, CDR1 is MNHNS and CDR2 is SASEGT. V gave up 7 bases and J gave up 0 bases, with 13 bases separating them. The CDR3 consists of 14 residues. The CDR3 nucleotides are TGTGCCAGCACCGGCGGGGAGGCCTCCTACGAGCAGTACTTC. Amino acid sequence: CASTGGEASYEQYF.

The chain links TRBV11-2 to TRBJ2-2; D ambiguous. The CDR3 is made up of 16 amino acids. The germline V gene encodes CDR1 SGHAT and CDR2 FQNNGV. Trimming stripped 5 bases from V and 4 bases from J, with 17 bases between. CDR3 DNA: TGTGCCAGCAGCCCCCGCCCACGGTTCTCCACCGGGGAGCTGTTTTTT. Translation: CASSPRPRFSTGELFF. Using reference TRBV11-2 and TRBJ2-2 for the parts outside the CDR3, the full variable domain is EAGVAQSPRYKIIEKRQSVAFWCNPISGHATLYWYQQILGQGPKLLIQFQNNGVVDDSQLPKDRFSAERLKGVDSTLKIQPAKLEDSAVYLCASSPRPRFSTGELFFGEGSRLTVL.